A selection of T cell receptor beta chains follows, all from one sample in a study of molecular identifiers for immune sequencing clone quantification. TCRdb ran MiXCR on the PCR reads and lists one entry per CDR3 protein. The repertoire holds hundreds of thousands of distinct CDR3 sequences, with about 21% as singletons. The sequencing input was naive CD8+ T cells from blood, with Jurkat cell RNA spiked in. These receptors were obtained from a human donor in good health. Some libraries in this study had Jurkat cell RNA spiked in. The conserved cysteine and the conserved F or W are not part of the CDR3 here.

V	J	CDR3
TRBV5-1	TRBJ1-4	ASSLEGPTLPNEKLF
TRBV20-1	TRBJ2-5	SASGGIQETQY
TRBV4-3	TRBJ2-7	ASSQDRTGTSYEQY
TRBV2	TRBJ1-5	ASKTGTGPYQPQH
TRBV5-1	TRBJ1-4	ASSDGTAATNEKLF
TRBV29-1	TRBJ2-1	SVEPTSGDQF
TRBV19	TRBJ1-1	ASSAGMTTEAF
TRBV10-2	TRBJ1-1	ATNEGLFMEAF
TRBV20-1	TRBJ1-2	SAREAVRDYGYT
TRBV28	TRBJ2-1	ASSFRSGLAGYNEQF
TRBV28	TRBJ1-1	ASSLLRTGGTEAF
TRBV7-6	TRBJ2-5	ASSLSASGNQETQY
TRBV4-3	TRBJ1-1	ASSSNPTNEAF
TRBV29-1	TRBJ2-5	SVDAPGHAAETQY
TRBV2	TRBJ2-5	ASSATREGSVRQETQY